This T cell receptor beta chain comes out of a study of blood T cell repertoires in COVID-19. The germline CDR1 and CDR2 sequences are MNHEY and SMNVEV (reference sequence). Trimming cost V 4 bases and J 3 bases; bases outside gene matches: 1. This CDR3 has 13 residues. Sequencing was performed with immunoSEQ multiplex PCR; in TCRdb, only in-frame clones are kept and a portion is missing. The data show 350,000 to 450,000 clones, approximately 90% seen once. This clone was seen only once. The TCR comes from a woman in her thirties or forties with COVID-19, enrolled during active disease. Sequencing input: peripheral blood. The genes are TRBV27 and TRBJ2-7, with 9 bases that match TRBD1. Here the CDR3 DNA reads TGTGCCAGCAGTTCGGGACAGGGCTACGAGCAGTACTTC. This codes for CASSSGQGYEQYF.